This T cell receptor (beta chain) was identified during a study of radiation and T cells in renal cell carcinoma. Sequencing was performed with immunoSEQ multiplex PCR; in TCRdb, only in-frame clones are kept and a portion is missing. The table includes around 170,000 clones, roughly nine tenths detected once. Overall study results and limits: Top tumor clonotypes rose in blood 2 weeks post-radiation, then contracted.

The CDR3 loop spans 15 amino acids. Germline trimming cut 3 bases from V and 4 bases from J; bases unmatched to any gene: 9. Germline assignment: CDR1 SGHRS and CDR2 YFSETQ. As concerns this clone: Antigen specificity is unknown.

Specified time point: blood 4 weeks post-SBRT, at nephrectomy. Treatment here: 15 Gy SBRT to primary tumor, nephrectomy 4 weeks later. Nephrectomy followed 15 Gy stereotactic body radiation by 4 weeks. The patient's renal cell carcinoma had clear cell pathology. The clonotype originates from a woman in her fifties or sixties with renal cell carcinoma. The rearrangement joins TRBV5-1 to TRBJ2-7, with 8 bases matching TRBD1. The starting material was blood, obtained from a patient whose treatment included radiotherapy and nephrectomy. The CDR3 loop is CASSSFGQGGYEQYF. CDR3 DNA: TGCGCCAGCAGCTCTTTCGGACAGGGCGGTTACGAGCAGTACTTC.